These 7 T cell receptor beta chains share one sample of origin, sequenced in a study of T cells after yellow fever vaccination. TCRdb itself ran the 5' RACE reads through MiXCR, one entry per CDR3 protein. This sample has 550,000 to 750,000 distinct CDR3 sequences; roughly 13% occur once, and the top ten carry about 14%. The starting material was PBMCs, obtained on the day of the yellow fever booster vaccination. The source is a man younger than 45 who received the YFV17D yellow fever vaccine.

V usage is TRBV4-3 and J usage is TRBJ1-1, with 11 bases matching TRBD1. This CDR3 is 18 amino acids long. CDR1 is LGHNA, CDR2 YSLEER, per germline. After removal of 5 bases from V and 6 bases from J, the junction contained 17 bases not matched to a gene. The CDR3 sequence is CASSAGQGVSRGFSEAFF. CDR3 in DNA: TGCGCCAGCAGCGCGGGACAGGGGGTCTCGAGGGGTTTCTCTGAAGCTTTCTTT.

This clonotype was seen repeatedly, ten times or more. The chain is built from TRBV7-9 and TRBJ2-1, with D uncertain. The CDR3 consists of 13 residues. Germline V CDR1 and CDR2: SEHNR, FQNEAQ (reference sequence). V lost 0 bases and J 5 bases, leaving 5 bases between the germline ends. The CDR3 loop reads CASSLAGHNEQFF. The CDR3 nucleotides are TGTGCCAGCAGCTTAGCGGGCCACAATGAGCAGTTCTTC.

The rearrangement joins TRBV9 to TRBJ2-3; 12 bases are shared with TRBD2. V lost 3 bases to trimming and J lost 4 bases; unmatched junction nucleotides: 6. The CDR3 has 16 amino acids. Germline V gene sequence: CDR1 SGDLS, CDR2 YYNGEE. This CDR3 is CASSGLAGVSADTQYF. In DNA form, the CDR3 reads TGTGCCAGCAGCGGACTAGCGGGAGTATCGGCAGATACGCAGTATTTT.

This clonotype was recorded a few times. The chain couples TRBV20-1 to TRBJ2-1, with D perhaps matching TRBD2 (6 bases). The V end was cut by 6 bases, the J end by 12 bases, with 15 bases between. Germline V gene data show CDR1 as DFQATT and CDR2 as SNEGSKA (reference sequence). CDR3 size: 11 residues. This chain's CDR3 is CSARGKVGQFF. The CDR3 coding sequence is TGCAGTGCCCGGGGGAAGGTCGGGCAGTTCTTC.

This clonotype was seen more than once but under ten times. This sequence joins TRBV5-1 and TRBJ2-7; a possible D gene is TRBD2 (5 bases). The CDR3 runs to 17 residues. V lost 0 bases, J lost 2 bases, and 18 bases lay in between. The germline V gene encodes CDR1 SGHRS and CDR2 YFSETQ. The CDR3 DNA reads as TGCGCCAGCAGCTTGGCAGGTGGCCGGGGAGTAGCCTACGAGCAGTACTTC. This encodes CASSLAGGRGVAYEQYF.

This clonotype was seen only once. The V and J genes are TRBV6-1 and TRBJ2-7, with D unresolved. This CDR3 has 12 residues. V lost 8 bases to trimming and J lost 3 bases, with 11 bases between them. Germline CDR1 and CDR2: MNHNS and SASEGT. In DNA form, the CDR3 reads TGTGCCAGCGATACCCCCGGCTACGAGCAGTACTTC. Protein: CASDTPGYEQYF.

This clonotype was counted only a few times. J is TRBJ2-5 and V is TRBV19; the match to TRBD1 covers 7 bases. Germline CDR1 is LNHDA and CDR2 is SQIVND (reference sequence). J was trimmed by 3 bases and V by 6 bases; bases with no gene match: 13. The CDR3 extends over 16 amino acids. The CDR3 loop reads CASSTPASQGKETQYF. Here the CDR3 DNA reads TGTGCCAGTAGCACGCCGGCCTCACAGGGGAAAGAGACCCAGTACTTC.